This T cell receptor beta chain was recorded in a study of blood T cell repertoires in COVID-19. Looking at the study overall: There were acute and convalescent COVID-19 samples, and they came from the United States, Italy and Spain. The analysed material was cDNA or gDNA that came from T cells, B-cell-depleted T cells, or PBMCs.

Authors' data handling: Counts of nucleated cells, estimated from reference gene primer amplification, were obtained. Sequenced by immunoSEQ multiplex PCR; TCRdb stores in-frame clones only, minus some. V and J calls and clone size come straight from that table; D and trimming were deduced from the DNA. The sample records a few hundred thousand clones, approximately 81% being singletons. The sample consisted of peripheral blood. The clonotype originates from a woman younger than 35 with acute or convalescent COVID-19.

CDR3: CSVPLTSPFYGYTF. The CDR3 DNA follows: TGCAGCGTTCCACTGACATCCCCCTTCTATGGCTACACCTTC. The chain links TRBV29-1 to TRBJ1-2, with unresolved D. Trimming took 5 bases from V and 4 from J, leaving 17 bases between them. Germline CDR1 SQVTM, CDR2 ANQGSEA. CDR3 length equals 14 residues.